The entry below gives a single T cell receptor (beta chain) sequence along with its context. These data belong to a study of blood T cell repertoires in COVID-19. Study information: COVID-19 samples from acute and convalescent phases originated in the United States, Italy and Spain.

The CDR3 contains 18 residues. Germline CDR1 reads LNHDA; CDR2 reads SQIVND (reference sequence). The ends lost 3 bases at V and 0 bases at J; junction bases unmatched: 5. The authors' processing: Estimation of nucleated cell counts relied on the amplification of reference gene primers. Libraries were prepared by immunoSEQ multiplex PCR; TCRdb keeps only in-frame clonotypes and omits some of them. V and J calls and clone size are those listed in that table; D and trimming were worked out from the DNA. The sample has roughly 400,000 clones; roughly 87% are singletons. Participants were placed into cohorts based on the clinical history they reported.

This chain connects TRBV19 to TRBJ2-6; 10 bases agree with TRBD2. Specimen: PBMCs or T cells enriched from blood (not recorded which). This clonotype was obtained from a man between 18 and 29 years old who had recovered from COVID-19. The CDR3 DNA reads TGTGCCAGTAGTATTGGGGCTAGCGGGGGCTCTGGGGCCAACGTCCTGACTTTC. Its protein is CASSIGASGGSGANVLTF.